These 23 T cell receptor beta chains were all obtained from the same sample, sequenced in a study of shared clonotypes between healthy human individuals. TCRdb's copy holds only in-frame clones and misses some; the assay was immunoSEQ multiplex PCR. Among about 490,000 clones listed, more than 75% were seen once. Material: PBMCs. The source is a woman aged 35 to 49 in good health. Some clones in this sample may be carry-over from other donors' samples.

This chain links TRBV27 with TRBJ1-6; TRBD1 is a possible D gene (5 bases). Germline lookup yields CDR1 MNHEY and CDR2 SMNVEV (reference sequence). The CDR3 is 13 residues long. V lost 2 bases and J 10 bases, leaving 9 bases between the germline ends. The CDR3 loop reads CASSLMGTSPLHF. The CDR3 DNA reads as TGTGCCAGCAGTTTAATGGGGACCTCACCCCTCCACTTT.

The V call is TRBV28, the J call TRBJ2-3; no firm D call. Germline V gene lookup returns CDR1 MDHEN and CDR2 SYDVKM. This CDR3 contains 12 residues. V was clipped by 6 bases and J by 4 bases, with 8 bases between them. This CDR3 is CASRPRADTQYF. The CDR3 bases are TGTGCCAGCAGGCCGCGAGCAGATACGCAGTATTTT.

This rearrangement joins TRBV30 to TRBJ1-2; 10 bases are shared with TRBD1. V was pared by 3 bases and J by 4 bases, with 5 bases of the junction left unmatched. CDR3 size: 14 residues. From germline, CDR1 is GTSNPN and CDR2 SVGIG (reference sequence). This CDR3 reads CAWSRDRGPYGYTF. In DNA, the CDR3 is TGTGCCTGGAGCCGGGACAGGGGTCCCTATGGCTACACCTTC.

The genes are TRBV6-1 and TRBJ1-5; the D is unclear. Per germline, CDR1 MNHNS and CDR2 SASEGT. The CDR3 is made up of 14 amino acids. Trimming took 4 bases from V and 0 from J, leaving 7 bases between them. This CDR3 reads CASSAQYSNQPQHF. Here the CDR3 DNA reads TGTGCCAGCAGTGCCCAGTATAGCAATCAGCCCCAGCATTTT.

This clone was recorded many times. This chain connects TRBV11-3 to TRBJ2-1; 8 bases agree with TRBD2. This CDR3 region has 14 residues. CDR1 is SGHNT, CDR2 YENEEA, per germline. Trimming took 5 bases from V and 5 from J; bases not matched to a gene: 5. CDR3 sequence reads: CASSLSGADNEQFF. The CDR3 DNA is TGTGCCAGCAGCCTTAGCGGGGCGGACAATGAGCAGTTCTTC.

The genes are TRBV18 and TRBJ2-6; D remains ambiguous. Per germline, CDR1 KGHSH and CDR2 LQKENI. Trimming stripped 3 bases from V and 0 bases from J, with 12 bases between. The CDR3 runs 17 residues. CDR3 loop: CASSPPTTGSGANVLTF. For the CDR3, the DNA is TGTGCCAGCTCACCTCCCACGACGGGCTCTGGGGCCAACGTCCTGACTTTC.

The genes are TRBV6-1 and TRBJ2-1; the match to TRBD2 covers 7 bases. Germline CDR1 reads MNHNS; CDR2 reads SASEGT. The CDR3 runs 14 residues. V dropped 3 bases and J dropped 5; count of bases not matched to a gene: 4. The CDR3 DNA reads TGTGCCAGCAGTGAGCATGGGACTAACAATGAGCAGTTCTTC. Translating gives CASSEHGTNNEQFF.

This clone was picked up one time. V usage is TRBV4-3 and J usage is TRBJ2-7; D is unclear. The CDR3 spans 14 residues. The germline V gene has CDR1 LGHNA and CDR2 YSLEER. V lost 1 base and J lost 0, with 7 bases in between. CDR3 protein: CASSQGDSSYEQYF. CDR3 bases: TGCGCCAGCAGCCAAGGTGATAGCTCCTACGAGCAGTACTTC.

CDR3 amino acids: CSVGGGGGSSYNEQFF. In nucleotides, the CDR3 is TGCAGCGTGGGCGGGGGGGGCGGTAGCTCCTACAATGAGCAGTTCTTC. The J gene is TRBJ2-1, the V gene TRBV29-1, with 9 bases aligning to TRBD2. The trim removed 6 bases at V and 0 bases at J, leaving 9 bases unmatched. This CDR3 region has 16 residues. The germline CDR1 and CDR2 sequences are SQVTM and ANQGSEA.

The V call is TRBV6-5, the J call TRBJ2-2, with D tentatively TRBD1 (6 bases). The CDR3 length is 13 residues. The germline gives CDR1 MNHEY, CDR2 SVGAGI. V was pared by 5 bases and J by 6 bases, with 10 bases between. The CDR3 nucleotides are TGTGCCAGCAGTACGGACAGCCCCGGGGAGCTGTTTTTT. Its translation is CASSTDSPGELFF.

The chain employs TRBV4-2 and TRBJ2-6, with TRBD1 as a possible D gene (5 bases). Germline values: CDR1 LGHNA, CDR2 YNFKEQ. The germline V and J ends were trimmed by 0 bases and 1 base, with 13 bases remaining between them. The CDR3 consists of 18 residues. CDR3 residues: CASSQEGEIRSGANVLTF. In nucleotides, the CDR3 is TGTGCCAGCAGCCAAGAAGGGGAAATACGTTCTGGGGCCAACGTCCTGACTTTC.

This clone was observed at least ten times. The gene calls are TRBV15 and TRBJ2-1; TRBD1 aligns across 8 bases. Trimming took 5 bases from V and 0 from J; bases not matched to a gene: 6. The germline V gene has CDR1 LNHNV and CDR2 YYDKDF (reference sequence). CDR3 size: 16 residues. The CDR3, as DNA: TGTGCCACCAGCCACCCGACAGGGGACTCCTACAATGAGCAGTTCTTC. Protein sequence: CATSHPTGDSYNEQFF. The whole variable domain, filled in from reference TRBV15 and TRBJ2-1, reads DAMVIQNPRYQVTQFGKPVTLSCSQTLNHNVMYWYQQKSSQAPKLLFHYYDKDFNNEADTPDNFQSRRPNTSFCFLDIRSPGLGDTAMYLCATSHPTGDSYNEQFFGPGTRLTVL.

CDR3 DNA sequence: TGTGCCAGCAGTGGGTCGAATCTCCCTTCTGGAAACACCATATATTTT. Translation gives CASSGSNLPSGNTIYF. The genes are TRBV28 and TRBJ1-3; no clear D gene. Trimming stripped 5 bases from V and 1 base from J, with 15 bases between. Germline-derived CDR1 and CDR2 are MDHEN and SYDVKM. This CDR3 spans 16 amino acids.

The rearrangement joins TRBV27 to TRBJ1-3; a possible D gene is TRBD1 (6 bases). The germline V and J ends were trimmed by 4 bases and 4 bases, with 14 bases remaining between them. This CDR3 spans 15 amino acids. Germline assignment: CDR1 MNHEY and CDR2 SMNVEV (reference sequence). CDR3 protein: CASSSWGAGGNTIYF. CDR3 sequence (DNA): TGTGCCAGCAGTTCTTGGGGGGCAGGGGGAAACACCATATATTTT.

The chain carries TRBV11-3 and TRBJ2-2; D uncertain. This CDR3 region has 12 residues. CDR1 SGHNT and CDR2 YENEEA come from the germline V gene. Trimming stripped 0 bases from V and 8 bases from J, with 4 bases between. The CDR3 region has the DNA TGTGCCAGCAGCTTAGAAGGGGGGGAGCTGTTTTTT. It codes for CASSLEGGELFF.

The chain has TRBV6-1 and TRBJ1-2, with D uncertain. CDR1 and CDR2 (germline): MNHNS, SASEGT. The V gene lost 1 base and the J gene lost 7 bases, with 10 bases spanning the gap. CDR3 size: 13 residues. CDR3 in amino acids: CASSEGRPCGYTF. CDR3 nucleotide sequence: TGTGCCAGCAGTGAAGGGAGACCGTGTGGCTACACCTTC.

The chain carries TRBV9 and TRBJ2-2; maybe TRBD2 (5 bases). This CDR3 is 16 amino acids long. CDR1 SGDLS and CDR2 YYNGEE come from the germline V gene. V lost 3 bases and J lost 0, with 12 bases in between. CDR3 loop: CASSASHGANTGELFF. CDR3 sequence (DNA): TGTGCCAGCAGCGCCAGTCACGGGGCGAACACCGGGGAGCTGTTTTTT.

This chain links TRBV2 with TRBJ2-5; 10 nucleotides align to TRBD2. The DNA end lines up better with TRBJ2-7; the J call may be wrong. Germline V lookup: CDR1 SNHLY, CDR2 FYNNEI. The CDR3 spans 13 residues. The CDR3 sequence: CASSVGLAYEQYF. In DNA form, the CDR3 reads TGTGCCAGCAGTGTGGGACTAGCGTACGAGCAGTACTTC.

This clone was counted a few times. The V and J genes are TRBV7-9 and TRBJ2-1; D call uncertain. Trimming cost V 1 base and J 15 bases, with 16 bases left between them. CDR1 and CDR2 (germline): SEHNR, FQNEAQ (reference sequence). This CDR3 has 13 residues. DNA of the CDR3: TGTGCCAGCAGCTTAGAGGCCCCTGCCCATCCGTTCTTC. It translates to CASSLEAPAHPFF.

At least ten counts were recorded for this clone. The chain recombines TRBV5-6 with TRBJ2-1; TRBD2 aligns across 13 bases. V shed 4 bases, J shed 2 bases, and the junction held 3 bases outside the gene matches. This CDR3 region has 16 residues. The germline V gene has CDR1 SGHDT and CDR2 YYEEEE. The CDR3 coding sequence is TGTGCCAGCAGCGATACTAGCGGGAGGGCCTACAATGAGCAGTTCTTC. This codes for CASSDTSGRAYNEQFF. The full variable domain, with the rest looked up from reference TRBV5-6 and TRBJ2-1, is DAGVTQSPTHLIKTRGQQVTLRCSPKSGHDTVSWYQQALGQGPQFIFQYYEEEERQRGNFPDRFSGHQFPNYSSELNVNALLLGDSALYLCASSDTSGRAYNEQFFGPGTRLTVL.

Remarks on this clone: This sample also contains other DNA sequences that code for the same CDR3. The gene calls are TRBV5-4 and TRBJ2-5; the D is unclear. From germline, CDR1 is SGHNT and CDR2 YYREEE (reference sequence). V lost 0 bases to trimming and J lost 2 bases, with 8 bases between them. This CDR3 is 14 amino acids long. CDR3 in DNA: TGTGCCAGCAGCTTGGCCGGATCTCAAGAGACCCAGTACTTC. Translating it yields CASSLAGSQETQYF.

V usage is TRBV15 and J usage is TRBJ2-5; D is perhaps TRBD1 or TRBD2 (5 bases each). The CDR3 has 12 amino acids. Trimming pared 1 base from V and 5 bases from J, leaving 5 bases between. Germline CDR1 is LNHNV and CDR2 is YYDKDF (reference sequence). The chain's CDR3 is CATSRGGETQYF. CDR3 DNA: TGTGCCACCAGCAGAGGGGGGGAGACCCAGTACTTC.

The V call is TRBV5-1, the J call TRBJ1-1; D perhaps matches TRBD1 (6 bases). CDR3 length: 14 amino acids. Germline lookup yields CDR1 SGHRS and CDR2 YFSETQ. V lost 4 bases to trimming and J lost 4 bases, with 14 bases between them. Written as DNA, the CDR3 is TGCGCCAGCAGCCCAGGGGCCATGGGCACTGAAGCTTTCTTT. This encodes CASSPGAMGTEAFF. The full variable domain, in which reference TRBV5-1 and TRBJ1-1 provide the parts outside the CDR3, is KAGVTQTPRYLIKTRGQQVTLSCSPISGHRSVSWYQQTPGQGLQFLFEYFSETQRNKGNFPGRFSGRQFSNSRSEMNVSTLELGDSALYLCASSPGAMGTEAFFGQGTRLTVV.